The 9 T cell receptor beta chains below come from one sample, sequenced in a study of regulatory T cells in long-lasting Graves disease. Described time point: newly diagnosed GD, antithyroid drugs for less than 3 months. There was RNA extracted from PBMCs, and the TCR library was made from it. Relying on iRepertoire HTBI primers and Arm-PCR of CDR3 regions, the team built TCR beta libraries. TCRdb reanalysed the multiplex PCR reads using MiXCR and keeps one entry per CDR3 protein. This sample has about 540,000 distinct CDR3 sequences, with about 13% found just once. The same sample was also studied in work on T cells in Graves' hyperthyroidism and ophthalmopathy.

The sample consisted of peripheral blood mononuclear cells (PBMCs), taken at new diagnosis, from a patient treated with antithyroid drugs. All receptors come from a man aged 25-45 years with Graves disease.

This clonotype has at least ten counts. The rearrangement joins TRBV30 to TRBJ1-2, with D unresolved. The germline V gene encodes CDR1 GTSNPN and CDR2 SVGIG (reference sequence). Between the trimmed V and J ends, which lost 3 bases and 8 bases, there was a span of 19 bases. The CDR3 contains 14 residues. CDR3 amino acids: CAWRARTAVEGYTF. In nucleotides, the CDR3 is TGTGCCTGGAGAGCCCGGACGGCGGTGGAGGGCTACACCTTC.

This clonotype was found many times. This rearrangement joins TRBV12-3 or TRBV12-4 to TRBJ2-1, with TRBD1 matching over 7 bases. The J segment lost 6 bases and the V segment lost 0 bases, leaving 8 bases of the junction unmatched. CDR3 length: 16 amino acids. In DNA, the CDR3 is TGTGCCAGCAGTTTAGCGAGGACAGGCCAAACCAATGAGCAGTTCTTC. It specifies CASSLARTGQTNEQFF.

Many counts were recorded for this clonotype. The CDR3 loop reads CSASPWPTSAVNNEQFF. The CDR3 DNA is TGCAGTGCTAGCCCCTGGCCAACTAGCGCCGTTAACAATGAGCAGTTCTTC. The rearrangement links TRBV20-1 to TRBJ2-1, with TRBD2 matching 7 bases. V was pared by 3 bases and J by 5 bases, with 16 bases of the junction left unmatched. The CDR3 length is 17 residues. Looked up from germline, CDR1 is DFQATT and CDR2 is SNEGSKA (reference sequence).

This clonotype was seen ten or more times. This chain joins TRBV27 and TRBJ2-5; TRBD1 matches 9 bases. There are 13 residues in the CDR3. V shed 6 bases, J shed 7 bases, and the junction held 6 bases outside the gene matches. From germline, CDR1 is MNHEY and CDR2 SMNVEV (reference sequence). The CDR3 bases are TGTGCCAGCAGCCGGGACAGGGTTGGGACCCAGTACTTC. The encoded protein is CASSRDRVGTQYF.

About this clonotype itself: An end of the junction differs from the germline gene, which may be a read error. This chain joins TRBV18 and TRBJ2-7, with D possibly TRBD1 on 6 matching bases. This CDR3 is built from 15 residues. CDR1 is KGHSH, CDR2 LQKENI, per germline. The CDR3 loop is CAGSYGRGSTYEQYF. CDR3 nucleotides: TGTGCCGGCTCATACGGCAGGGGAAGCACCTACGAGCAGTACTTC.

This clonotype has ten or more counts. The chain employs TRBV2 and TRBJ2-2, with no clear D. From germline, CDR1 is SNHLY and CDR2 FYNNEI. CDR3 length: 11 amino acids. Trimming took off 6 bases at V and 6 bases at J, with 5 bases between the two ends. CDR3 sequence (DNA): TGTGCCAGCAGGGCGGCCGGGGAGCTGTTTTTT. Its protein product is CASRAAGELFF.

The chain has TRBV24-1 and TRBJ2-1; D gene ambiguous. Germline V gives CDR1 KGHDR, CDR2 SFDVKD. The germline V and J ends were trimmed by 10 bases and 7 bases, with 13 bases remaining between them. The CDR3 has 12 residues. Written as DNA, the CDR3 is TGTGCCACTCGGACGGATAGGAATGAGCAGTTCTTC. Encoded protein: CATRTDRNEQFF.

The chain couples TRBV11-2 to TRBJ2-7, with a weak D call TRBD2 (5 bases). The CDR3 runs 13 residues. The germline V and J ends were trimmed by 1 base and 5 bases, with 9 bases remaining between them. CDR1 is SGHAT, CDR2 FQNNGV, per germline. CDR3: CASSLGELDEQYF. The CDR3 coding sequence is TGTGCCAGCAGCTTAGGGGAGCTGGACGAGCAGTACTTC.

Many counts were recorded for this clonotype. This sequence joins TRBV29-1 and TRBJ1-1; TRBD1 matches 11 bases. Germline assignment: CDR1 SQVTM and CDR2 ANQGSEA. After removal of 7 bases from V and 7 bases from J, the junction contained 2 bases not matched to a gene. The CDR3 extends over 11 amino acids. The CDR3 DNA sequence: TGCAGCGGGGACAGGGGGGATGAAGCTTTCTTT. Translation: CSGDRGDEAFF.